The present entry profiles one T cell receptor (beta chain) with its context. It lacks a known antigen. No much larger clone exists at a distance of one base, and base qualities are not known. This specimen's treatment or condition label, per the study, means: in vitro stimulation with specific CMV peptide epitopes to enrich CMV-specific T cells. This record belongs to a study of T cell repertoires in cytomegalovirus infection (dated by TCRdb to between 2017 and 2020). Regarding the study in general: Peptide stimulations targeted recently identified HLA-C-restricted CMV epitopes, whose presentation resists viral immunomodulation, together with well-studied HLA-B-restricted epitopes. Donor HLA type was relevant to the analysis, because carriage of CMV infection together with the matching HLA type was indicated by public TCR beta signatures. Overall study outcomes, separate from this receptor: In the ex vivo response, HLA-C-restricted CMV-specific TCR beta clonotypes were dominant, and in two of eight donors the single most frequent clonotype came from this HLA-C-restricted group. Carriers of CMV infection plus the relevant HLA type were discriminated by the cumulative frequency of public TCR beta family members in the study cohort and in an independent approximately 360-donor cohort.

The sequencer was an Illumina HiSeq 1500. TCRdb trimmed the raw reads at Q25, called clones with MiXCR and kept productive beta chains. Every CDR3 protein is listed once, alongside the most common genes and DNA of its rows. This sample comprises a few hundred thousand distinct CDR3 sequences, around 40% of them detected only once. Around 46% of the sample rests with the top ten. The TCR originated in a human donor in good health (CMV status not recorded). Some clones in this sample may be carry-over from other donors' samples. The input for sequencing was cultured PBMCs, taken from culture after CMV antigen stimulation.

The CDR3 region reads CASSLTAGTQYF. The nucleotide sequence reads as follows: TGTGCCAGCAGCTTAACCGCTGGGACGCAGTATTTT. This sequence uses TRBV11-2 and TRBJ2-3; the D gene identity is not certain. Deletion took 2 bases off V and 9 bases off J, with a span of 9 bases between the germline ends. From the cysteine through the phenylalanine, the CDR3 covers 12 amino acids. CDR3 DNA is the only sequence kept; it has 36 bases, read in frame from the first base. CDR1 and CDR2 (SGHAT, FQNNGV) derive from the germline V gene.